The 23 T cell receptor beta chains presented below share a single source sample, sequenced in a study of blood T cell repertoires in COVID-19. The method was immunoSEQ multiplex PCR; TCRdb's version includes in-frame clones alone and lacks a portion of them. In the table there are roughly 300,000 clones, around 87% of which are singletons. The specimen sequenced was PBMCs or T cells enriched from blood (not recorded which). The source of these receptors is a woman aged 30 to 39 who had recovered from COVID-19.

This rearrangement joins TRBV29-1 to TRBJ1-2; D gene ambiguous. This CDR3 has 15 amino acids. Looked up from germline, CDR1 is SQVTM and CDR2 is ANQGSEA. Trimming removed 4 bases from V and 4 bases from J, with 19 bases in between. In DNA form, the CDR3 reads TGCAGCGTTGCTTCCCCGGGGTCGACGGGCTATGGCTACACCTTC. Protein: CSVASPGSTGYGYTF.

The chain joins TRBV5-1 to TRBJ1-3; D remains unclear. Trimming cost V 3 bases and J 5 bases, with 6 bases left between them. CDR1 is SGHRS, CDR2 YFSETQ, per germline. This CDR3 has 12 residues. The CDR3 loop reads CASSSNRNTIYF. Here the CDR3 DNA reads TGCGCCAGCAGCTCGAACAGAAACACCATATATTTT.

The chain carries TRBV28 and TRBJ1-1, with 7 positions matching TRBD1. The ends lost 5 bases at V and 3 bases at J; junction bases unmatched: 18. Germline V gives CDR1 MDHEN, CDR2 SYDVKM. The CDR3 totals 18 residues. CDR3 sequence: CASSPHFTGALVDTEAFF. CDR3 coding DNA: TGTGCCAGCAGTCCTCACTTTACAGGGGCACTGGTGGACACTGAAGCTTTCTTT.

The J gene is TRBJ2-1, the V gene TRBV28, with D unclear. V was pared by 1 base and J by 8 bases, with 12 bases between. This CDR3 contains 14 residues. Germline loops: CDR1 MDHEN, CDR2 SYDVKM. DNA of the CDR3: TGTGCCAGCAGTTTATCTCCCCTCCTGTATGAGCAGTTCTTC. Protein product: CASSLSPLLYEQFF.

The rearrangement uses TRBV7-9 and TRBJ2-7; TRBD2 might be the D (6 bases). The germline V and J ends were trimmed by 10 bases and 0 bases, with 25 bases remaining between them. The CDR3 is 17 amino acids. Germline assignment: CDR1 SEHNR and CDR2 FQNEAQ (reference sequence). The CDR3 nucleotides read TGTGCCACCTACAGCGGCCCTAACGGGGGAAGCTCCTACGAGCAGTACTTC. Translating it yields CATYSGPNGGSSYEQYF.

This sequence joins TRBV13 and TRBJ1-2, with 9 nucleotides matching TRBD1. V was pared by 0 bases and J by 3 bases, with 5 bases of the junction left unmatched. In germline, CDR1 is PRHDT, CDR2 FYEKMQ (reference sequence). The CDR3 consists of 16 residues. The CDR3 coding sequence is TGTGCCAGCAGCTTAGGCCGGGACAGGGCGGACTATGGCTACACCTTC. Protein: CASSLGRDRADYGYTF.

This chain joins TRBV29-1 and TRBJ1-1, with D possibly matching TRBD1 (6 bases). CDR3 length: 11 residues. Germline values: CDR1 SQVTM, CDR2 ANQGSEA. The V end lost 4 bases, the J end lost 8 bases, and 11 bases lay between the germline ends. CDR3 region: CSVATGLEAFF. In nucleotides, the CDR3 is TGCAGCGTTGCGACAGGCCTCGAAGCTTTCTTT.

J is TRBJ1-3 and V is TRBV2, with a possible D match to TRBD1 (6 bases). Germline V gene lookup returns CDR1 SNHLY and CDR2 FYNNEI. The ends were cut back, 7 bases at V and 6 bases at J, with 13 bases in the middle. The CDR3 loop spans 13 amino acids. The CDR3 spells CASTGDNANTIYF. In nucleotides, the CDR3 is TGTGCCAGCACTGGGGACAACGCAAACACCATATATTTT.

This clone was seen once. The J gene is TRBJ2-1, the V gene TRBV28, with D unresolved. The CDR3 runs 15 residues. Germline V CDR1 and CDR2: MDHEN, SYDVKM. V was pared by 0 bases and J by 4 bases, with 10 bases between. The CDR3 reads CASSLWAAQYNEQFF. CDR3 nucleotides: TGTGCCAGCAGTTTATGGGCCGCTCAGTACAATGAGCAGTTCTTC.

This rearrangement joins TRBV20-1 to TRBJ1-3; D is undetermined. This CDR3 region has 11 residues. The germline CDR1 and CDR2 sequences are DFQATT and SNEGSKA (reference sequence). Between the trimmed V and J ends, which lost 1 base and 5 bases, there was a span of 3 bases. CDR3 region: CSARARNTIYF. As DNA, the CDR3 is TGCAGTGCTAGAGCTAGAAACACCATATATTTT.

The CDR3: CASSGTSGAGETQYF. The DNA for the CDR3 is TGTGCCAGCAGTGGGACTAGCGGGGCTGGAGAGACCCAGTACTTC. The rearrangement links TRBV2 to TRBJ2-5; 12 nucleotides match TRBD2. CDR1 is SNHLY and CDR2 is FYNNEI in the germline V gene. This CDR3 comprises 15 residues. V shed 4 bases, J shed 4 bases, and the junction held 4 bases outside the gene matches.

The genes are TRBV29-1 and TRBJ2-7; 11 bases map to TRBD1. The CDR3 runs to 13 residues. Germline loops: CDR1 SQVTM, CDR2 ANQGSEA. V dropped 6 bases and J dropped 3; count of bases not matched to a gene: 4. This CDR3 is CSVPGQGVYEQYF. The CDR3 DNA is TGCAGCGTCCCGGGACAGGGGGTCTACGAGCAGTACTTC.

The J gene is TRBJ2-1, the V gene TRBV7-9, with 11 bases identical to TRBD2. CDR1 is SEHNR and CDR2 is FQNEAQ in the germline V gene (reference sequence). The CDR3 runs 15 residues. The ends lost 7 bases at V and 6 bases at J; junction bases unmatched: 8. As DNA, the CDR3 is TGTGCCAGCACCCCGACTAGCGGGGTTTCCAATGAGCAGTTCTTC. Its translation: CASTPTSGVSNEQFF.

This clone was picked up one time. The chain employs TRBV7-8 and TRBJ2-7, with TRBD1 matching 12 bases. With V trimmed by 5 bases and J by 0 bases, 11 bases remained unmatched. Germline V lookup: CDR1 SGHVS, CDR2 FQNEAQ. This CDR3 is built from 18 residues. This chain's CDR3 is CASSPIPGQGAPSYEQYF. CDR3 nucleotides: TGTGCCAGCAGCCCAATCCCGGGACAGGGGGCACCCTCCTACGAGCAGTACTTC.

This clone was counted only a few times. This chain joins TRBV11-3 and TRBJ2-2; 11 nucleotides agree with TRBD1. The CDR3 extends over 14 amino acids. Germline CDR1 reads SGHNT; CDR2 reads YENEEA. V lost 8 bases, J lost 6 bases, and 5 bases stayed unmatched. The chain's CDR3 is CASGTGGMAGELFF. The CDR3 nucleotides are TGTGCCAGCGGGACAGGGGGTATGGCCGGGGAGCTGTTTTTT.

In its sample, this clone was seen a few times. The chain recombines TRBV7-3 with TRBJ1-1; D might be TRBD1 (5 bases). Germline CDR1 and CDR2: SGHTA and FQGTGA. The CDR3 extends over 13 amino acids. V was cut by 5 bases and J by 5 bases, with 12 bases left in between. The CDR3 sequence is CASSPGRGTEAFF. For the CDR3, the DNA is TGTGCCAGCAGCCCAGGGAGGGGAACTGAAGCTTTCTTT.

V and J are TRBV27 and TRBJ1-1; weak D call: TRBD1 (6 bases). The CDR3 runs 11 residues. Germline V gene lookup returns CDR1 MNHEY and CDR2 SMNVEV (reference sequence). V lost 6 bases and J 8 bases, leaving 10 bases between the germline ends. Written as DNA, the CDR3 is TGTGCCAGCAGGTTCGGGACAGAAGCTTTCTTT. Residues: CASRFGTEAFF.

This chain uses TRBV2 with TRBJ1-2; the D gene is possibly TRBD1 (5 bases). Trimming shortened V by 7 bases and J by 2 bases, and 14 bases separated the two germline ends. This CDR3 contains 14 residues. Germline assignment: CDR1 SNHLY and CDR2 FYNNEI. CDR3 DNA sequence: TGTGCCAGCATTATGCTTCGGACAAACTATGGCTACACCTTC. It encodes CASIMLRTNYGYTF.

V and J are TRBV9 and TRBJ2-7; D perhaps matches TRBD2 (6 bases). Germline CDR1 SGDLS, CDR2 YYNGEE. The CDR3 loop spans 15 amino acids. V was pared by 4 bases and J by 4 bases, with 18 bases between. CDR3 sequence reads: CASSPHPGVGYEQYF. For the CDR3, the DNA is TGTGCCAGCAGCCCACACCCGGGGGTAGGTTACGAGCAGTACTTC.

The CDR3 DNA is TGTGCCAGCAGCTTGGTAGCGCCCGGGTTCTACGAGCAGTACTTC. Translated: CASSLVAPGFYEQYF. This sequence joins TRBV5-6 and TRBJ2-7; D is possibly TRBD2 (5 bases). The CDR3 contains 15 residues. Germline V gene lookup returns CDR1 SGHDT and CDR2 YYEEEE. V lost 0 bases, J lost 3 bases, and 13 bases lay in between.

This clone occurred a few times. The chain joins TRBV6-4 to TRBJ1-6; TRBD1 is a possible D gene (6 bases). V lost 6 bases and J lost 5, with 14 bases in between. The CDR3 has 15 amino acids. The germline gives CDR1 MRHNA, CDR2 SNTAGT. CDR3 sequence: CASSVTGQNNSPLHF. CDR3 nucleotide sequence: TGTGCCAGCAGCGTAACAGGACAGAATAATTCACCCCTCCACTTT.

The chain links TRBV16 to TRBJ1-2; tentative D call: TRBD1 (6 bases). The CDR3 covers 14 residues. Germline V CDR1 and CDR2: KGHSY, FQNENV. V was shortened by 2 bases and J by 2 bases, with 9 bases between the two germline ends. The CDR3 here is CASSQNRVNYGYTF. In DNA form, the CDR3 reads TGTGCCAGCAGCCAAAACAGGGTGAACTATGGCTACACCTTC.

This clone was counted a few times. CDR3 DNA sequence: TGCGCCAGCAGCCCTGGACTGAATCAGCCCCAGCATTTT. It codes for CASSPGLNQPQHF. The chain combines TRBV5-1 with TRBJ1-5; D gene ambiguous. V lost 4 bases and J lost 4, with 9 bases in between. The germline CDR1 and CDR2 sequences are SGHRS and YFSETQ. CDR3 length equals 13 residues. Based on the CDR3 plus reference TRBV5-1 and TRBJ1-5, the full variable domain is KAGVTQTPRYLIKTRGQQVTLSCSPISGHRSVSWYQQTPGQGLQFLFEYFSETQRNKGNFPGRFSGRQFSNSRSEMNVSTLELGDSALYLCASSPGLNQPQHFGDGTRLSIL.